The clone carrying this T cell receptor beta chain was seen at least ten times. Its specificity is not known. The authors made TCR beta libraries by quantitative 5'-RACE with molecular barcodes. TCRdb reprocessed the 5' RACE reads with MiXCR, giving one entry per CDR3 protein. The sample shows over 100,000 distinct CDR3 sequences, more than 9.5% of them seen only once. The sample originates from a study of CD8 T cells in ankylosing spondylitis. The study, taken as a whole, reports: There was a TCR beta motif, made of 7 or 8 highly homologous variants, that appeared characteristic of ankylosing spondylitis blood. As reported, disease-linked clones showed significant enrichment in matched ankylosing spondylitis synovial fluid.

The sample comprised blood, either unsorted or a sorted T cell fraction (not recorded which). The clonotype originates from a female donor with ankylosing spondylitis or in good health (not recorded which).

CDR3 DNA: TGCAGTGCTAGAGATATTGTGGGGCTTGCAAATCAGCCCCAGCATTTT. Protein product: CSARDIVGLANQPQHF. V is TRBV20-1 and J is TRBJ1-5, with D possibly TRBD1 on 5 matching bases. Germline V gene lookup returns CDR1 DFQATT and CDR2 SNEGSKA (reference sequence). Trimming left V 0 bases short and J 4 bases short, with 16 bases between. The CDR3 length is 16 residues.